These 25 T cell receptor beta chains were all obtained from the same sample, sequenced in a study of CD8 T cells in Susac syndrome. With random hexamers, 0.5 to 1 ug RNA was reverse transcribed. TCRdb independently ran MiXCR on the immunoSEQ multiplex PCR reads; one entry per CDR3 protein. The data show 100,000 to 150,000 distinct CDR3 sequences, with approximately 93% seen just once and roughly 0.32% held by the top ten. The sequenced sample was CD8+ T cells from PBMCs. Receptors were obtained from a human donor with multiple sclerosis.

The rearrangement joins TRBV20-1 to TRBJ2-1; a weak D match, TRBD2 (6 bases). Germline V gives CDR1 DFQATT, CDR2 SNEGSKA (reference sequence). The CDR3 is made up of 17 amino acids. V lost 0 bases, J lost 0 bases, and 15 bases lay in between. The CDR3 region is CSARDWRAGDSYNEQFF. The CDR3 coding sequence is TGCAGTGCTAGAGATTGGCGAGCGGGCGACTCCTACAATGAGCAGTTCTTC.

This rearrangement joins TRBV30 to TRBJ2-1; tentative D call: TRBD1 (5 bases). Trimming took off 3 bases at V and 6 bases at J, with 12 bases between the two ends. There are 13 residues in the CDR3. CDR1 is GTSNPN, CDR2 SVGIG, per germline (reference sequence). The CDR3 DNA is TGTGCCTGGAGAAAAAGGGGCGGCAATGAGCAGTTCTTC. Residues: CAWRKRGGNEQFF.

This clonotype was recorded once. The V and J genes are TRBV25-1 and TRBJ2-3, with 10 bases lining up with TRBD2. The CDR3 consists of 16 residues. Germline lookup yields CDR1 MGHDK and CDR2 SYGVNS. V shed 3 bases and J 6 bases; nucleotides not matched to a gene: 9. The CDR3 bases are TGTGCCAGCAGTGACAGGACTAGCGGCTCCTGGGATACGCAGTATTTT. Amino acids: CASSDRTSGSWDTQYF.

The V and J genes are TRBV11-2 and TRBJ1-5; maybe TRBD1 (6 bases). The V and J ends lost 4 bases and 3 bases respectively, with 10 bases between them. The CDR3 extends over 14 amino acids. The V gene's germline CDR1 is SGHAT and CDR2 FQNNGV. CDR3 in amino acids: CASSSRDNNQPQHF. CDR3 nucleotide sequence: TGTGCCAGCAGCTCAAGGGACAACAATCAGCCCCAGCATTTT.

The chain uses TRBV7-6 and TRBJ2-4; D is undetermined. V lost 1 base, J lost 5 bases, and 9 bases lay in between. Germline loops: CDR1 SGHVS, CDR2 FNYEAQ. CDR3 size: 14 residues. Here the CDR3 DNA reads TGTGCCAGCAGCTTAGACGACGTGGAAAACATTCAGTACTTC. Protein: CASSLDDVENIQYF. Looking up the rest from reference TRBV7-6 and TRBJ2-4 gives the full variable domain: GAGVSQSPRYKVTKRGQDVALRCDPISGHVSLYWYRQALGQGPEFLTYFNYEAQQDKSGLPNDRFSAERPEGSISTLTIQRTEQRDSAMYRCASSLDDVENIQYFGAGTRLSVL.

The DNA of the CDR3 is TGTGCCAGCAGCCCGGGACAGAGTAATTCACCCCTCCACTTT. Translation gives CASSPGQSNSPLHF. J is TRBJ1-6 and V is TRBV13; 7 nucleotides line up with TRBD1. After removal of 5 bases from V and 6 bases from J, the junction contained 4 bases not matched to a gene. The CDR3 covers 14 residues. Germline CDR1 and CDR2: PRHDT and FYEKMQ (reference sequence). Using reference TRBV13 and TRBJ1-6 for the parts outside the CDR3, the full variable domain is AAGVIQSPRHLIKEKRETATLKCYPIPRHDTVYWYQQGPGQDPQFLISFYEKMQSDKGSIPDRFSAQQFSDYHSELNMSSLELGDSALYFCASSPGQSNSPLHFGNGTRLTVT.

The chain carries TRBV7-9 and TRBJ1-6; D call uncertain. V was trimmed by 5 bases and J by 5 bases, leaving 4 bases between them. The CDR3 is 12 amino acids. The V gene's germline CDR1 is SEHNR and CDR2 FQNEAQ (reference sequence). Here the CDR3 reads CASSLDNSPLHF. DNA for the CDR3: TGTGCCAGCAGCCTAGATAATTCACCCCTCCACTTT.

The DNA for the CDR3 is TGTGCCAGTAGTATGGAGGAGCGGGAGAGTATGAATGAGCAGTTCTTC. Encoded protein: CASSMEERESMNEQFF. The genes are TRBV19 and TRBJ2-1; the match to TRBD2 covers 8 bases. From germline, CDR1 is LNHDA and CDR2 SQIVND (reference sequence). The CDR3 spans 16 residues. V lost 3 bases, J lost 7 bases, and 11 bases stayed unmatched.

The CDR3 DNA follows: TGTGCCAGCAGTTTAAGGGCCGGGGAGCTGTTTTTT. Encoded protein: CASSLRAGELFF. This chain connects TRBV12-3 or TRBV12-4 to TRBJ2-2; D is unresolved. This CDR3 contains 12 residues. Trimming took 2 bases from V and 6 from J, leaving 4 bases between them.

CDR3 amino acids: CASSGGPGSLTDTQYF. The CDR3 nucleotides are TGCGCCAGCAGCGGTGGACCGGGGTCACTTACAGATACGCAGTATTTT. This rearrangement joins TRBV5-1 to TRBJ2-3; tentative D call: TRBD2 (5 bases). CDR1 and CDR2 from the germline V gene are SGHRS and YFSETQ. The CDR3 contains 16 residues. Trimming shortened V by 4 bases and J by 3 bases, and 18 bases separated the two germline ends.

The chain links TRBV4-1 to TRBJ1-2; a weak D match, TRBD1 (5 bases). Trimming cost V 1 base and J 7 bases, with 13 bases left between them. The V gene's germline CDR1 is MGHRA and CDR2 YSYEKL. The CDR3 runs 14 residues. This chain's CDR3 is CASSQGGTLFGYTF. CDR3 coding DNA: TGCGCCAGCAGCCAAGGAGGGACCCTATTTGGCTACACCTTC.

The genes are TRBV4-1 and TRBJ1-6; a weak D match, TRBD1 (5 bases). CDR3 size: 16 residues. V lost 3 bases and J lost 2, with 11 bases in between. CDR1 is MGHRA and CDR2 is YSYEKL in the germline V gene. CDR3 DNA sequence: TGCGCCAGCAGCCACAGAGTGGGGGCCTATAATTCACCCCTCCACTTT. It encodes CASSHRVGAYNSPLHF.

This chain uses TRBV9 with TRBJ2-3; tentatively, D is TRBD1 or TRBD2 (5 bases each). The V gene's germline CDR1 is SGDLS and CDR2 YYNGEE. CDR3 length: 17 residues. Trimming took 2 bases from V and 5 from J, leaving 21 bases between them. The CDR3 reads CASSVRDPSSPLDTQYF. The CDR3 coding sequence is TGTGCCAGCAGCGTCCGGGACCCCAGTAGTCCATTAGATACGCAGTATTTT.

This chain connects TRBV6-2 or TRBV6-3 to TRBJ2-2, with D unclear. The CDR3 is made up of 14 amino acids. Trimming shortened V by 2 bases and J by 7 bases, and 11 bases separated the two germline ends. Germline V gene sequence: CDR1 MNHEY, CDR2 SVGEGT. In DNA, the CDR3 is TGTGCCAGCAGTTACCACCTAGTCGTCGGGGAGCTGTTTTTT. Translation gives CASSYHLVVGELFF.

This chain joins TRBV13 and TRBJ2-1; D ambiguous. V was trimmed by 7 bases and J by 8 bases, leaving 15 bases between them. The germline V gene encodes CDR1 PRHDT and CDR2 FYEKMQ (reference sequence). The CDR3 is 13 residues long. The chain's CDR3 is CASTTTLDHEQFF. In DNA form, the CDR3 reads TGTGCCAGCACCACTACTTTAGACCATGAGCAGTTCTTC. Filled out from reference TRBV13 and TRBJ2-1, the complete variable domain reads AAGVIQSPRHLIKEKRETATLKCYPIPRHDTVYWYQQGPGQDPQFLISFYEKMQSDKGSIPDRFSAQQFSDYHSELNMSSLELGDSALYFCASTTTLDHEQFFGPGTRLTVL.

The chain joins TRBV29-1 to TRBJ1-1; weak D call: TRBD1 (5 bases). The CDR3 consists of 14 residues. Germline lookup yields CDR1 SQVTM and CDR2 ANQGSEA. V dropped 3 bases and J dropped 0 bases, with 11 bases sitting between them. The CDR3 protein is CSVDLGDLNTEAFF. CDR3 in DNA: TGCAGCGTTGATTTGGGGGACCTGAACACTGAAGCTTTCTTT.

V gene TRBV4-1 combines with J gene TRBJ2-7, with 7 bases lining up with TRBD2. The CDR3 has 18 residues. V shed 2 bases, J shed 4 bases, and the junction held 17 bases outside the gene matches. Germline-derived CDR1 and CDR2 are MGHRA and YSYEKL. CDR3 coding DNA: TGCGCCAGCAGCCAAACCTGGCGGGGGACCGCTGGGTTTTACGAGCAGTACGTC. Residues: CASSQTWRGTAGFYEQYV.

This clonotype was detected a few times. V gene TRBV4-2 combines with J gene TRBJ2-7; a possible D gene is TRBD1 (5 bases). CDR1 and CDR2 from the germline V gene are LGHNA and YNFKEQ. Trimming shortened V by 2 bases and J by 0 bases, and 11 bases separated the two germline ends. The CDR3 is 15 amino acids. The CDR3 sequence: CASSQHTDNSYEQYF. The CDR3 region has the DNA TGTGCCAGCAGCCAACATACGGACAACTCCTACGAGCAGTACTTC.

The chain links TRBV29-1 to TRBJ1-2, with TRBD1 identical over 8 bases. V lost 7 bases, J lost 4 bases, and 8 bases stayed unmatched. The CDR3 runs to 13 residues. CDR1 and CDR2 (germline): SQVTM, ANQGSEA. The CDR3 DNA follows: TGCAGCGCTCTGGACAGGGCGGCCTATGGCTACACCTTC. This encodes CSALDRAAYGYTF.

V and J are TRBV5-6 and TRBJ1-1, with TRBD1 identical over 7 bases. The V segment lost 5 bases and the J segment 0 bases; nucleotides outside the gene matches: 10. This CDR3 region has 16 residues. Germline CDR1 and CDR2: SGHDT and YYEEEE. CDR3 DNA sequence: TGTGCCAGCAGTTACGACAGGGAAGAACTGAACACTGAAGCTTTCTTT. It codes for CASSYDREELNTEAFF.

The chain links TRBV5-1 to TRBJ2-1, with a weak D call TRBD1 (5 bases). Germline V gene data show CDR1 as SGHRS and CDR2 as YFSETQ. Trimming took off 7 bases at V and 3 bases at J, with 17 bases between the two ends. This CDR3 comprises 15 residues. The CDR3 protein is CASRPRQGNYNEQFF. The CDR3, as DNA: TGCGCCAGCCGCCCCCGTCAGGGAAACTACAATGAGCAGTTCTTC.

The V call is TRBV15, the J call TRBJ1-1; 8 bases are a match to TRBD1. V shed 5 bases and J 5 bases; nucleotides not matched to a gene: 7. CDR3 length equals 14 residues. The germline CDR1 and CDR2 sequences are LNHNV and YYDKDF (reference sequence). CDR3: CATSGRGLRTEAFF. The CDR3 nucleotides read TGTGCCACCAGCGGCAGGGGGCTTCGGACTGAAGCTTTCTTT.

The chain couples TRBV14 to TRBJ2-5, with D possibly being TRBD2 (5 bases). This CDR3 has 14 amino acids. Germline-derived CDR1 and CDR2 are SGHDN and FVKESK. Between the trimmed V and J ends, which lost 1 base and 2 bases, there was a span of 8 bases. The CDR3 region has the DNA TGTGCCAGCAGCCAAGTAGGCGGGCAAGAGACCCAGTACTTC. It is translated as CASSQVGGQETQYF.

V usage is TRBV24-1 and J usage is TRBJ2-7; D is uncertain. CDR1 and CDR2 (germline): KGHDR, SFDVKD. V lost 7 bases to trimming and J lost 2 bases, with 20 bases between them. The CDR3 has 16 amino acids. Here the CDR3 reads CATSVSPNMNPYEQYV. The CDR3 DNA reads TGTGCCACCAGCGTTTCTCCCAATATGAACCCCTACGAGCAGTACGTC.

The chain is built from TRBV7-2 and TRBJ2-7; 7 bases map to TRBD1. The CDR3 spans 13 residues. Per the germline V gene, CDR1 is SGHTA and CDR2 is FQGNSA. The junction had 4 bases not matched to a gene; V was cut back by 5 bases and J by 3 bases. DNA of the CDR3: TGTGCCAGCAGCCCAGGGACAGACTACGAGCAGTACTTC. Protein sequence: CASSPGTDYEQYF. The whole variable domain, filled in from reference TRBV7-2 and TRBJ2-7, reads GAGVSQSPSNKVTEKGKDVELRCDPISGHTALYWYRQSLGQGLEFLIYFQGNSAPDKSGLPSDRFSAERTGGSVSTLTIQRTQQEDSAVYLCASSPGTDYEQYFGPGTRLTVT.